These 23 T cell receptor beta chains were sequenced from one sample in a study of PD-1 blockade in classical Hodgkin lymphoma. The assay was immunoSEQ multiplex PCR, and TCRdb's table has in-frame clones only and misses some. The data contain around 20,000 clones, roughly 83% of them singletons. Relapses following autologous stem cell transplantation were seen in all patients, with brentuximab vedotin exposure varying. The sample in question was peripheral blood mononuclear cells (PBMCs), obtained before the second cycle of nivolumab. These receptors were taken from a human donor with classical Hodgkin lymphoma.

The rearrangement uses TRBV6-4 and TRBJ2-1, with 11 bases matching TRBD2. Germline lookup yields CDR1 MRHNA and CDR2 SNTAGT. J lost 6 bases, V lost 0 bases, and 1 base had no gene match. The CDR3 is 15 amino acids. CDR3 coding DNA: TGTGCCAGCAGTGACTCTAGCGGGGGGGCCAATGAGCAGTTCTTC. Amino acid sequence: CASSDSSGGANEQFF.

J is TRBJ2-3 and V is TRBV7-9; D may be TRBD1 (5 bases). V lost 2 bases, J lost 1 base, and 10 bases lay in between. The germline gives CDR1 SEHNR, CDR2 FQNEAQ (reference sequence). There are 15 residues in the CDR3. DNA of the CDR3: TGTGCCAGCAGCTTAAGCCAGGGCGGCACAGATACGCAGTATTTT. Translating gives CASSLSQGGTDTQYF.

The V and J genes are TRBV5-1 and TRBJ1-1; maybe TRBD1 (6 bases). Germline CDR1 and CDR2: SGHRS and YFSETQ. The V gene lost 3 bases and the J gene lost 7 bases, with 10 bases spanning the gap. CDR3 length: 12 amino acids. CDR3 nucleotide sequence: TGCGCCAGCAGCTCCAGGGGTGATGAAGCTTTCTTT. It encodes CASSSRGDEAFF.

This clone came up a few times. The rearrangement links TRBV28 to TRBJ1-2; D unclear. Germline V gene sequence: CDR1 MDHEN, CDR2 SYDVKM. This CDR3 contains 15 residues. V dropped 4 bases and J dropped 7 bases, with 19 bases sitting between them. CDR3 sequence reads: CASSSPVGLPAGYTF. The CDR3 nucleotides are TGTGCCAGCAGTTCCCCCGTCGGACTCCCCGCTGGCTACACCTTC.

The genes are TRBV5-1 and TRBJ2-1; 14 nucleotides match TRBD2. Losses at the gene ends were 3 bases for V and 6 bases for J; bases not matched to a gene: 5. Per the germline V gene, CDR1 is SGHRS and CDR2 is YFSETQ. This CDR3 contains 16 residues. The CDR3 DNA sequence: TGCGCCAGCAGCTGGGGACTAGCGGGAGAGGGCAATGAGCAGTTCTTC. Protein sequence: CASSWGLAGEGNEQFF.

This sequence joins TRBV7-9 and TRBJ2-5, with 10 bases matching TRBD2. The J call may be faulty, since TRBJ2-7 better matches the DNA end. The CDR3 has 14 residues. Germline lookup yields CDR1 SEHNR and CDR2 FQNEAQ (reference sequence). Here the CDR3 DNA reads TGTGCCAGCAGCACTAGCGGGACGTCCTACGAGCAGTACTTC. Its translation is CASSTSGTSYEQYF.

The chain couples TRBV6-5 to TRBJ1-2; no reliable D call. CDR3 length: 13 amino acids. V lost 3 bases and J 4 bases, leaving 9 bases between the germline ends. Germline CDR1 MNHEY, CDR2 SVGAGI. CDR3 amino acids: CASSYRDLYGYTF. CDR3 sequence (DNA): TGTGCCAGCAGTTATAGGGATCTCTATGGCTACACCTTC.

This clone has only one observation. The gene calls are TRBV7-2 and TRBJ2-7; 10 bases map to TRBD1. Unmatched junction bases numbered 6, after V lost 4 bases and J lost 6 bases. Germline V CDR1 and CDR2: SGHTA, FQGNSA. The CDR3 consists of 14 residues. The CDR3 sequence: CASSSGTGVIEQYF. CDR3 DNA sequence: TGTGCCAGCAGCTCAGGGACAGGGGTGATCGAGCAGTACTTC.

This clone is medium-sized by share. The V gene is TRBV4-1, the J gene TRBJ1-2; D gene ambiguous. The CDR3 totals 13 residues. Germline V gene lookup returns CDR1 MGHRA and CDR2 YSYEKL. The ends were cut back, 4 bases at V and 5 bases at J, with 11 bases in the middle. The DNA of the CDR3 is TGCGCCAGCAGCCTCCGGATTGATTATGGCTACACCTTC. This codes for CASSLRIDYGYTF.

The V and J genes are TRBV29-1 and TRBJ2-7; 10 positions agree with TRBD1. The V gene's germline CDR1 is SQVTM and CDR2 ANQGSEA. The CDR3 runs 13 residues. V shed 4 bases and J 4 bases; nucleotides not matched to a gene: 4. The CDR3 sequence is CSVGQGAAYEQYF. CDR3 sequence (DNA): TGCAGCGTTGGACAGGGGGCGGCGTACGAGCAGTACTTC.

The J gene is TRBJ2-1, the V gene TRBV12-5; tentatively, D is TRBD1 (5 bases). The germline V gene has CDR1 LGHNT and CDR2 FRNRAP. The CDR3 runs to 15 residues. Trimming stripped 1 base from V and 0 bases from J, with 7 bases between. CDR3 in amino acids: CASGLGQTSYNEQFF. Here the CDR3 DNA reads TGTGCTAGTGGTTTGGGACAGACCTCCTACAATGAGCAGTTCTTC.

The V call is TRBV28, the J call TRBJ1-5, with 7 positions matching TRBD1. J gave up 5 bases and V 5 bases, and 12 bases lay outside the gene matches. The CDR3 length is 16 residues. Germline assignment: CDR1 MDHEN and CDR2 SYDVKM. CDR3 in amino acids: CASSLSGHRGHQPQHF. The CDR3 coding sequence is TGTGCCAGCAGTCTAAGCGGACACAGGGGCCATCAGCCCCAGCATTTT.

This chain connects TRBV5-1 to TRBJ2-2, with TRBD2 matching 7 bases. J gave up 4 bases and V 1 base, and 7 bases lay outside the gene matches. The germline V gene has CDR1 SGHRS and CDR2 YFSETQ. This CDR3 comprises 16 residues. The DNA of the CDR3 is TGCGCCAGCAGCTTGAGACCGGGAGGAAGCACCGGGGAGCTGTTTTTT. As protein: CASSLRPGGSTGELFF.

The chain recombines TRBV11-3 with TRBJ1-1; no clear D. There are 13 residues in the CDR3. Trimming stripped 4 bases from V and 1 base from J, with 7 bases between. Germline V gives CDR1 SGHNT, CDR2 YENEEA. The CDR3 DNA is TGTGCCAGCAGCTCGGACGGGAACACTGAAGCTTTCTTT. This translates into CASSSDGNTEAFF.

The CDR3 sequence: CASRGTLNTEAFF. The CDR3 region has the DNA TGCGCCAGCAGGGGAACTCTGAACACTGAAGCTTTCTTT. The chain has TRBV4-3 and TRBJ1-1; D ambiguous. In germline, CDR1 is LGHNA, CDR2 YSLEER. This CDR3 has 13 residues. Trimming pared 6 bases from V and 0 bases from J, leaving 8 bases between.

This clone came up a few times. This chain's CDR3 is CASSRGTGGEGANVLTF. In DNA form, the CDR3 reads TGCGCCAGCAGCCGCGGGACAGGGGGCGAAGGGGCCAACGTCCTGACTTTC. V is TRBV4-3 and J is TRBJ2-6; 12 bases map to TRBD1. Germline CDR1 reads LGHNA; CDR2 reads YSLEER. J gave up 4 bases and V 4 bases, and 5 bases lay outside the gene matches. The CDR3 runs 17 residues.

The chain employs TRBV28 and TRBJ2-3; 7 nucleotides line up with TRBD2. The length of the CDR3 is 17 residues. J lost 5 bases, V lost 8 bases, and 19 bases had no gene match. Germline CDR1 MDHEN, CDR2 SYDVKM. This CDR3 is CASDPFNPGGSGDTQYF. The CDR3 DNA reads as TGTGCCAGCGACCCATTTAACCCGGGAGGATCGGGAGATACGCAGTATTTT.

The genes are TRBV2 and TRBJ1-1; TRBD1 matches 8 bases. This CDR3 region has 14 residues. Looked up from germline, CDR1 is SNHLY and CDR2 is FYNNEI. Trimming took 2 bases from V and 4 from J; bases not matched to a gene: 3. For the CDR3, the DNA is TGTGCCAGCAGTGAAATGGACAGGGTCACTGAAGCTTTCTTT. Protein: CASSEMDRVTEAFF.

This sequence joins TRBV30 and TRBJ1-6; D ambiguous. This CDR3 comprises 14 residues. V dropped 2 bases and J dropped 11 bases, with 16 bases sitting between them. Looked up from germline, CDR1 is GTSNPN and CDR2 is SVGIG (reference sequence). This CDR3 reads CAWSSGLVVTPLHF. The CDR3 region has the DNA TGTGCCTGGAGTTCGGGCCTGGTGGTTACACCCCTCCACTTT.

The sample holds a few counts of this clone. For the CDR3, the DNA is TGTGCCAGCAGCTTGTTGGGGCTGCTTGCAGAAGCTTTCTTT. Its translation is CASSLLGLLAEAFF. The chain joins TRBV5-6 to TRBJ1-1; D is possibly TRBD1 (5 bases). CDR3 length equals 14 residues. Germline CDR1 SGHDT, CDR2 YYEEEE. Trimming cost V 1 base and J 8 bases, with 15 bases left between them.

V and J are TRBV9 and TRBJ2-1, with D perhaps matching TRBD2 (5 bases). Germline V gene data show CDR1 as SGDLS and CDR2 as YYNGEE. Trimming shortened V by 3 bases and J by 3 bases, and 13 bases separated the two germline ends. CDR3 length: 15 residues. The CDR3 region has the DNA TGTGCCAGCAGCGCCGCGTTTGGAGGCTACAATGAGCAGTTCTTC. Translating it yields CASSAAFGGYNEQFF.

The genes are TRBV2 and TRBJ1-4; D is unclear. From germline, CDR1 is SNHLY and CDR2 FYNNEI. Trimming removed 6 bases at V and 8 bases at J, with 7 bases between. CDR3 size: 11 residues. In DNA form, the CDR3 reads TGTGCCAGCAGGGTTGAGGAAAAACTGTTTTTT. Translating it yields CASRVEEKLFF.

CDR3 amino acids: CASSGPEDSSYEQYF. The CDR3 nucleotides read TGTGCCAGCAGTGGGCCAGAGGATAGCTCCTACGAGCAGTACTTC. The V call is TRBV6-1, the J call TRBJ2-7; unclear D gene. From germline, CDR1 is MNHNS and CDR2 SASEGT. V lost 4 bases and J lost 0, with 13 bases in between. The CDR3 consists of 15 residues.